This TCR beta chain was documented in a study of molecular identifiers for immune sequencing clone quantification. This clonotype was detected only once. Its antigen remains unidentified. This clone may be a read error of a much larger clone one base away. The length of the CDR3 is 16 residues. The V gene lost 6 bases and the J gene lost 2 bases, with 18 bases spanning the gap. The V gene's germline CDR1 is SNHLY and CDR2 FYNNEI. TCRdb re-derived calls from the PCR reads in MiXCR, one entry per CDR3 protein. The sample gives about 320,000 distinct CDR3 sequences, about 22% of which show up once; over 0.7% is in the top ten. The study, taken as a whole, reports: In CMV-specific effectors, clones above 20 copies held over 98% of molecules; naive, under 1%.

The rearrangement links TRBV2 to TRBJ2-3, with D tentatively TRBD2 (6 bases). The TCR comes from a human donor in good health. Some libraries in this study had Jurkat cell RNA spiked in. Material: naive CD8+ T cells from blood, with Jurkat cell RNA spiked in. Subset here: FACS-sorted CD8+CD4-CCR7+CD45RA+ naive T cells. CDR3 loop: CASSHMGRGYTDTQYF. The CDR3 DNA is TGTGCCAGCAGCCACATGGGACGGGGGTACACAGATACGCAGTATTTT.